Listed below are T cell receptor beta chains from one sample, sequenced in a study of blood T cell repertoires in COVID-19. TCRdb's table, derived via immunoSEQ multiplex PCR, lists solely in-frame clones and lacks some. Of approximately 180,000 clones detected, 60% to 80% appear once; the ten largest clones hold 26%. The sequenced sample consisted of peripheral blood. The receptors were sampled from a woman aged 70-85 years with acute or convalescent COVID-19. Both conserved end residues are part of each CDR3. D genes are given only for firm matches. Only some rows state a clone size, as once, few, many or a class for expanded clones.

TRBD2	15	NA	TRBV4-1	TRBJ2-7	CASSRTSGGSYEQYF	TGCGCCAGCAGTAGAACTAGCGGAGGAAGCTACGAGCAGTACTTC
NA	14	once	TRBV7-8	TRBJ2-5	CASSLGGRGETQYF	TGTGCCAGCAGCTTAGGAGGGCGCGGAGAGACCCAGTACTTC
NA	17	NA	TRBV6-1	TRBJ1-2	CASSESGLGRGSYGYTF	TGTGCCAGCAGTGAATCTGGTCTCGGGAGAGGATCCTATGGCTACACCTTC
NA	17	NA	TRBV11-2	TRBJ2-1	CASSLERSSGSYNEQFF	TGTGCCAGCAGCTTAGAAAGGAGTAGCGGCTCCTACAATGAGCAGTTCTTC
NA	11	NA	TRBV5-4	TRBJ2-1	CASSSFYEQFF	TGTGCCAGCAGCTCTTTTTATGAGCAGTTCTTC
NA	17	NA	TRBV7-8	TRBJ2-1	CASSLAIRGTLYNEQFF	TGTGCCAGCAGCTTAGCCATTCGCGGGACGCTATACAATGAGCAGTTCTTC
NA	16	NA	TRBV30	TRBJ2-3	CAWKKWRGSSTDTQYF	TGTGCCTGGAAAAAGTGGCGGGGCTCTAGCACAGATACGCAGTATTTT
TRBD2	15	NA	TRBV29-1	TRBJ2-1	CSVGLAGGSYNEQFF	TGCAGCGTTGGCCTAGCGGGAGGCTCCTACAATGAGCAGTTCTTC
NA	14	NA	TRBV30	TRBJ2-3	CAWRLDNPTDTQYF	TGTGCCTGGAGGCTTGACAATCCCACAGATACGCAGTATTTT
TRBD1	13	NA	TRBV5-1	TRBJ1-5	CASSVNRGQPQHF	TGCGCCAGCAGCGTGAACAGGGGTCAGCCCCAGCATTTT
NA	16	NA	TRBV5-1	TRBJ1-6	CASSLDSSSYNSPLHF	TGCGCCAGCAGCTTGGATTCGAGCTCCTATAATTCACCCCTCCACTTT
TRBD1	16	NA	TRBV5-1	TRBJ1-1	CASSLEIGQGRTEAFF	TGCGCCAGCAGCTTGGAAATCGGACAGGGGAGGACTGAAGCTTTCTTT
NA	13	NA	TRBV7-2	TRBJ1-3	CASGQYSGNTIYF	TGTGCCAGCGGACAGTACTCTGGAAACACCATATATTTT
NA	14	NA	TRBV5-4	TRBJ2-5	CASSGTGLEETQYF	TGTGCCAGCAGCGGAACAGGGTTGGAAGAGACCCAGTACTTC
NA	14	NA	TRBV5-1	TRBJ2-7	CASSTQGMSYEQYF	TGCGCCAGCAGCACCCAGGGGATGTCCTACGAGCAGTACTTC